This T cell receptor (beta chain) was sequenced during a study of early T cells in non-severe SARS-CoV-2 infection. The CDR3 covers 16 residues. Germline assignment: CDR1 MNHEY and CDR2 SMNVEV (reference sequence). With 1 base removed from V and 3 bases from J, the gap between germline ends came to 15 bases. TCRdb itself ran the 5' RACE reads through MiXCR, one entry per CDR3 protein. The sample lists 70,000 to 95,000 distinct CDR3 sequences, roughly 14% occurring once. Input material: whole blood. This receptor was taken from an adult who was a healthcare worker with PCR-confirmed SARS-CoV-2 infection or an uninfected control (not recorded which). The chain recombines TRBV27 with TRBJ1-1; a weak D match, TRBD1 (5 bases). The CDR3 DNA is TGTGCCAGCAGTTTATATCCCCCCGAGGGGTACACTGAAGCTTTCTTT. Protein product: CASSLYPPEGYTEAFF.